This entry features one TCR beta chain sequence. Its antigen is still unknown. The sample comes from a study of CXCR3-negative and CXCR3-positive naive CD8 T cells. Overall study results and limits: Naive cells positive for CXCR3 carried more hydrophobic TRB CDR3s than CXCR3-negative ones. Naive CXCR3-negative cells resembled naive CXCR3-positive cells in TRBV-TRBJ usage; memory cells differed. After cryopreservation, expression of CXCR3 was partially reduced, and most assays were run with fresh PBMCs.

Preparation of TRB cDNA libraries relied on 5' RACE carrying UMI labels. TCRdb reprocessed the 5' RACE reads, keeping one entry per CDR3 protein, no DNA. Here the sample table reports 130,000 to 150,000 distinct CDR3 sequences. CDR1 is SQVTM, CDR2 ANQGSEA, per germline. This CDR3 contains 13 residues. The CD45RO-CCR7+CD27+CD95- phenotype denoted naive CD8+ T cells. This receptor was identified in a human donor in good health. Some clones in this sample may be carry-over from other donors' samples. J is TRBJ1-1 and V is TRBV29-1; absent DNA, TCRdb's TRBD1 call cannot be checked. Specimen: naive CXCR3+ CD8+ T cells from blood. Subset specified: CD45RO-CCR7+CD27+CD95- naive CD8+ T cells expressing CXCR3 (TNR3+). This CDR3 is CSVRRDTNTEAFF.